These 32 T cell receptor beta chains were all obtained from the same sample, sequenced in a study of blood T cell repertoires in COVID-19. The method was immunoSEQ multiplex PCR; TCRdb's version includes in-frame clones alone and lacks a portion of them. Found here are about 190,000 clones, 75% to 85% of them singletons; the top ten hold under 8%. Sequenced sample: peripheral blood. These receptors all stem from a man between 60 and 75 years old with acute or convalescent COVID-19.

This clone was seen more than once but under ten times. The chain carries TRBV4-1 and TRBJ1-2, with TRBD1 as a possible D gene (5 bases). Trimming stripped 3 bases from V and 2 bases from J, with 22 bases between. Germline V CDR1 and CDR2: MGHRA, YSYEKL. The CDR3 contains 18 residues. CDR3 sequence (DNA): TGCGCCAGCAGCCATCCTCCGGGAGAAAGAGGGGAAAACTATGGCTACACCTTC. As protein: CASSHPPGERGENYGYTF.

The chain has TRBV5-4 and TRBJ1-2; D might be TRBD1 (5 bases). V was cut by 0 bases and J by 7 bases, with 13 bases left in between. Germline CDR1 reads SGHNT; CDR2 reads YYREEE (reference sequence). The CDR3 sequence is 14 residues long. The CDR3 DNA reads TGTGCCAGCAGCTTGGAGACCCCGGGGGTTGGCTACACCTTC. This encodes CASSLETPGVGYTF.

The gene calls are TRBV5-4 and TRBJ2-1; D is perhaps TRBD2 (6 bases). V was trimmed by 3 bases and J by 6 bases, leaving 16 bases between them. Germline CDR1 SGHNT, CDR2 YYREEE (reference sequence). The CDR3 length is 15 residues. This chain's CDR3 is CASSSRRELRNEQFF. CDR3 nucleotide sequence: TGTGCCAGCAGCTCAAGGAGGGAGTTGCGCAATGAGCAGTTCTTC.

The genes are TRBV4-2 and TRBJ2-3; D gene ambiguous. The germline V gene encodes CDR1 LGHNA and CDR2 YNFKEQ. The CDR3 extends over 14 amino acids. V was pared by 0 bases and J by 5 bases, with 9 bases between. CDR3 sequence: CASSQDLPGDTQYF. The CDR3 bases are TGTGCCAGCAGCCAAGATCTTCCGGGAGATACGCAGTATTTT.

The chain recombines TRBV19 with TRBJ2-4, with D maybe TRBD1 (5 bases). The ends were cut back, 5 bases at V and 0 bases at J, with 11 bases in the middle. The CDR3 is 15 amino acids. The germline V gene has CDR1 LNHDA and CDR2 SQIVND (reference sequence). CDR3 DNA: TGTGCCAGTAGTCTGGGGCCGCTAGCCAAAAACATTCAGTACTTC. It yields the protein CASSLGPLAKNIQYF.

This chain uses TRBV19 with TRBJ2-3; D possibly corresponds to TRBD2 (5 bases). With 6 bases removed from V and 4 bases from J, the gap between germline ends came to 11 bases. In germline, CDR1 is LNHDA, CDR2 SQIVND (reference sequence). The CDR3 consists of 13 residues. The DNA for the CDR3 is TGTGCCAGTAGGAGAACTAGTGCAGATACGCAGTATTTT. It translates to CASRRTSADTQYF.

The chain uses TRBV3-1 (or the pseudogene TRBV3-2) and TRBJ2-2; TRBD1 might be the D (5 bases). The CDR3 is made up of 14 amino acids. The germline gives CDR1 LGHDT, CDR2 YNNKEL (reference sequence). V dropped 7 bases and J dropped 5 bases, with 14 bases sitting between them. The CDR3 reads CASTPDTATGELFF. CDR3 sequence (DNA): TGTGCCAGCACCCCGGACACCGCAACCGGGGAGCTGTTTTTT.

The chain uses TRBV2 and TRBJ1-2; possible D gene TRBD1, 6 bases. CDR3 length: 15 amino acids. Germline lookup yields CDR1 SNHLY and CDR2 FYNNEI. The V end was cut by 8 bases, the J end by 7 bases, with 23 bases between. For the CDR3, the DNA is TGTGCCAGCCGAAATGATTTTCAGGGGACGGCTGGCTACACCTTC. Amino acid sequence: CASRNDFQGTAGYTF.

The rearrangement uses TRBV3-1 (or the pseudogene TRBV3-2) and TRBJ1-5; D is ambiguous. The CDR3 is made up of 13 amino acids. The V and J ends lost 0 bases and 5 bases respectively, with 5 bases between them. The germline V gene has CDR1 LGHDT and CDR2 YNNKEL (reference sequence). CDR3 amino acids: CASSQEAHQPQHF. For the CDR3, the DNA is TGTGCCAGCAGCCAAGAAGCGCATCAGCCCCAGCATTTT.

V gene TRBV7-9 combines with J gene TRBJ2-7; 8 bases fit TRBD2. Germline V gene sequence: CDR1 SEHNR, CDR2 FQNEAQ (reference sequence). Trimming cost V 11 bases and J 2 bases; bases outside gene matches: 8. CDR3 size: 13 residues. CDR3 in DNA: TGTGCCGGCGGGCGGGGGGACCCCTACGAGCAGTACTTC. Translating gives CAGGRGDPYEQYF.

J is TRBJ2-5 and V is TRBV10-3; 10 nucleotides match TRBD2. The CDR3 extends over 14 amino acids. In germline, CDR1 is ENHRY, CDR2 SYGVKD. The V and J ends lost 4 bases and 2 bases, in that order; junction bases with no gene match: 1. For the CDR3, the DNA is TGTGCCATCAGTGCTAGCGGGAGTCAAGAGACCCAGTACTTC. As protein: CAISASGSQETQYF.

The V and J genes are TRBV30 and TRBJ1-1, with D perhaps TRBD1 (5 bases). Deletions cut 2 bases from V and 0 bases from J, with 13 bases between. The CDR3 is 15 amino acids. CDR1 is GTSNPN, CDR2 SVGIG, per germline (reference sequence). CDR3 nucleotides: TGTGCCTGGAGTCGGGTAGGGGTCATGAACACTGAAGCTTTCTTT. It encodes CAWSRVGVMNTEAFF.

CDR3 coding DNA: TGCGCCAGCAGCCACGCGCGGGAGACCCAGTACTTC. Its protein is CASSHARETQYF. The rearrangement links TRBV10-2 to TRBJ2-5, with D hard to call. Germline lookup yields CDR1 WSHSY and CDR2 SAAADI. Trimming stripped 6 bases from V and 5 bases from J, with 10 bases between. This CDR3 is built from 12 residues.

CDR3 residues: CATRPPGQINSPLHF. CDR3 DNA sequence: TGTGCCACCAGGCCACCGGGACAGATTAATTCACCCCTCCACTTT. This chain connects TRBV24-1 to TRBJ1-6; 7 nucleotides match TRBD1. Germline CDR1 KGHDR, CDR2 SFDVKD. The CDR3 is made up of 15 amino acids. V was pared by 7 bases and J by 6 bases, with 8 bases of the junction left unmatched.

V and J are TRBV7-2 and TRBJ1-1; D is possibly TRBD1 (6 bases). The V gene's germline CDR1 is SGHTA and CDR2 FQGNSA. This CDR3 is 14 amino acids long. Trimming stripped 1 base from V and 6 bases from J, with 12 bases between. CDR3 sequence reads: CASSLVQGSAEAFF. For the CDR3, the DNA is TGTGCCAGCAGCTTAGTACAGGGATCCGCTGAAGCTTTCTTT.

This chain joins TRBV24-1 and TRBJ2-2; 7 bases match TRBD1. The CDR3 has 14 residues. The germline CDR1 and CDR2 sequences are KGHDR and SFDVKD. V lost 8 bases, J lost 7 bases, and 9 bases stayed unmatched. CDR3 DNA sequence: TGTGCCACCACCACAGACAGGGTCGGCGGGGAGCTGTTTTTT. It is translated as CATTTDRVGGELFF.

This chain joins TRBV4-3 and TRBJ2-7; TRBD2 is a possible D gene (6 bases). Trimming left V 0 bases short and J 3 bases short, with 18 bases between. Germline CDR1 reads LGHNA; CDR2 reads YSLEER. CDR3 size: 17 residues. The CDR3 DNA is TGCGCCAGCAGCCAAGAAGTCGCTGCGGGACCCAGCTACGAGCAGTACTTC. Encoded protein: CASSQEVAAGPSYEQYF.

The CDR3 DNA reads as TGCAGCGTTGGGTCGGAGGGATCGATTGGCTACACCTTC. This sequence encodes CSVGSEGSIGYTF. This rearrangement joins TRBV29-1 to TRBJ1-2, with no clear D. Trimming pared 4 bases from V and 7 bases from J, leaving 16 bases between. Germline V gene data show CDR1 as SQVTM and CDR2 as ANQGSEA. The CDR3 is made up of 13 amino acids.

The V call is TRBV10-1, the J call TRBJ1-1; D not resolved. CDR3 length equals 14 residues. The V gene's germline CDR1 is WNHNN and CDR2 SYGVQD (reference sequence). V lost 8 bases and J 0 bases, leaving 13 bases between the germline ends. CDR3 sequence: CASSGGALNTEAFF. In DNA, the CDR3 is TGCGCCAGCTCAGGAGGAGCCTTGAACACTGAAGCTTTCTTT.

The chain is built from TRBV20-1 and TRBJ1-1; perhaps TRBD1 as D (5 bases). The V and J ends lost 5 bases and 1 base respectively, with 5 bases between them. Germline V gene data show CDR1 as DFQATT and CDR2 as SNEGSKA (reference sequence). The CDR3 is 11 residues long. CDR3 residues: CSAQGNTEAFF. CDR3 DNA sequence: TGCAGTGCTCAGGGGAACACTGAAGCTTTCTTT.

The gene calls are TRBV10-1 and TRBJ2-7, with D tentatively TRBD1 (5 bases). The CDR3 is 12 residues long. V dropped 9 bases and J dropped 0 bases, with 9 bases sitting between them. CDR1 and CDR2 (germline): WNHNN, SYGVQD (reference sequence). The DNA for the CDR3 is TGCGCCAGGTTGACAGTCTCCTACGAGCAGTACTTC. It is translated as CARLTVSYEQYF.

J is TRBJ2-2 and V is TRBV7-6, with TRBD1 matching 7 bases. Germline V lookup: CDR1 SGHVS, CDR2 FNYEAQ. V lost 6 bases to trimming and J lost 0 bases; unmatched junction nucleotides: 4. CDR3 length: 15 amino acids. In DNA form, the CDR3 reads TGTGCCAGCAGTACACAGGGGACGAACACCGGGGAGCTGTTTTTT. Amino acids: CASSTQGTNTGELFF.

The rearrangement links TRBV6-6 to TRBJ1-1; no reliable D call. This CDR3 contains 13 residues. Trimming removed 2 bases at V and 0 bases at J, with 4 bases between. The germline CDR1 and CDR2 sequences are MNHNY and SVGAGI (reference sequence). The chain's CDR3 is CASSYPMNTEAFF. The DNA of the CDR3 is TGTGCCAGCAGTTACCCTATGAACACTGAAGCTTTCTTT.

The V gene is TRBV5-1, the J gene TRBJ2-3; 8 bases align to TRBD2. J lost 5 bases, V lost 5 bases, and 13 bases had no gene match. The length of the CDR3 is 16 residues. CDR1 and CDR2 (germline): SGHRS, YFSETQ. CDR3 in DNA: TGCGCCAGCAGTCTTAGCGGGGTAGGGCTAGGAGATACGCAGTATTTT. Translated: CASSLSGVGLGDTQYF.

J is TRBJ2-2 and V is TRBV3-1 (or the pseudogene TRBV3-2); TRBD2 is a possible D gene (6 bases). CDR3 length equals 16 residues. Germline V CDR1 and CDR2: LGHDT, YNNKEL (reference sequence). The germline V and J ends were trimmed by 1 base and 3 bases, with 12 bases remaining between them. DNA of the CDR3: TGTGCCAGCAGCCAAGGTCCCGGGACTTACACCGGGGAGCTGTTTTTT. The encoded protein is CASSQGPGTYTGELFF.

This chain joins TRBV18 and TRBJ1-2; 10 bases match TRBD1. The CDR3 extends over 12 amino acids. The trim removed 6 bases at V and 6 bases at J, leaving 1 base unmatched. Germline CDR1 and CDR2: KGHSH and LQKENI. The CDR3 DNA is TGTGCCAGCTCGGACAGGGGGAATGGCTACACCTTC. It translates to CASSDRGNGYTF.

This clone has a single count. The chain is built from TRBV15 and TRBJ1-4, with 9 positions matching TRBD1. The trim removed 1 base at V and 4 bases at J, leaving 1 base unmatched. Germline V lookup: CDR1 LNHNV, CDR2 YYDKDF (reference sequence). There are 15 residues in the CDR3. CDR3 coding DNA: TGTGCCACCAGCAGAGCGGGACAGGGTAATGAAAAACTGTTTTTT. Translating it yields CATSRAGQGNEKLFF.

The chain couples TRBV19 to TRBJ2-3, with D possibly matching TRBD1 (7 bases). This CDR3 is built from 15 residues. Germline lookup yields CDR1 LNHDA and CDR2 SQIVND (reference sequence). Trimming removed 6 bases at V and 2 bases at J, with 15 bases between. The CDR3 DNA reads TGTGCCAGTAGCCCGGGGGACAGCTCCACAGATACGCAGTATTTT. Protein: CASSPGDSSTDTQYF.

The J gene is TRBJ1-1, the V gene TRBV9; 7 bases are a match to TRBD1. The CDR3 length is 17 residues. Germline CDR1 reads SGDLS; CDR2 reads YYNGEE. Germline trimming cut 0 bases from V and 1 base from J; bases unmatched to any gene: 9. The CDR3: CASSVAPLGTENTEAFF. CDR3 coding DNA: TGTGCCAGCAGCGTAGCCCCCCTCGGGACAGAGAACACTGAAGCTTTCTTT.

This clone was counted only a few times. The chain carries TRBV5-1 and TRBJ2-5; 9 bases align to TRBD2. The CDR3 runs 14 residues. Per germline, CDR1 SGHRS and CDR2 YFSETQ. With 4 bases clipped from V and 5 bases from J, the junction kept 6 bases outside the gene matches. In DNA, the CDR3 is TGCGCCAGCAGCGGAGGGACTAGCCGCGAGACCCAGTACTTC. Its translation is CASSGGTSRETQYF.

This sequence joins TRBV3-1 (or the pseudogene TRBV3-2) and TRBJ2-7; possible D gene TRBD1, 5 bases. This CDR3 is built from 14 residues. From germline, CDR1 is LGHDT and CDR2 YNNKEL (reference sequence). The ends were cut back, 6 bases at V and 3 bases at J, with 15 bases in the middle. The CDR3: CASSTQDNFYEQYF. CDR3 nucleotide sequence: TGTGCCAGCAGTACCCAGGACAATTTCTACGAGCAGTACTTC.

V and J are TRBV19 and TRBJ1-1; D perhaps matches TRBD1 (6 bases). The CDR3 runs 16 residues. CDR1 is LNHDA and CDR2 is SQIVND in the germline V gene (reference sequence). Trimming took off 2 bases at V and 6 bases at J, with 19 bases between the two ends. Written as DNA, the CDR3 is TGTGCCAGTAGTATACGGAGGGGGGGCCCTGGTTCTGAAGCTTTCTTT. Translating it yields CASSIRRGGPGSEAFF.